This T cell receptor beta chain was sequenced in a study of T-cell memory formation after mild COVID-19. Study-wide findings and caveats: Day 15 to 85 contracting clones showed balanced CD4/CD8; day 15 to 37 expanders favored CD4+.

Trimming shortened V by 1 base and J by 5 bases, and 8 bases separated the two germline ends. There are 13 residues in the CDR3. Germline CDR1 and CDR2: SGHDN and FVKESK. A word on this clonotype: The antigen is unknown.

TCRdb itself ran the 5' RACE reads through MiXCR, one entry per CDR3 protein. Counted here are just under 550,000 distinct CDR3 sequences, about a fifth occurring once; the ten biggest clones make up under 15%. The chain combines TRBV14 with TRBJ1-1; D is unresolved. The receptor comes from an adult woman who had mild COVID-19 (a few samples of this study predate the infection). Cell type and time point are not known. Sequencing input: PBMCs or a T cell subset sorted from them (not recorded which). For the CDR3, the DNA is TGTGCCAGCAGCCAAGGTTGGCGGACTGAAGCTTTCTTT. Amino acid sequence: CASSQGWRTEAFF.